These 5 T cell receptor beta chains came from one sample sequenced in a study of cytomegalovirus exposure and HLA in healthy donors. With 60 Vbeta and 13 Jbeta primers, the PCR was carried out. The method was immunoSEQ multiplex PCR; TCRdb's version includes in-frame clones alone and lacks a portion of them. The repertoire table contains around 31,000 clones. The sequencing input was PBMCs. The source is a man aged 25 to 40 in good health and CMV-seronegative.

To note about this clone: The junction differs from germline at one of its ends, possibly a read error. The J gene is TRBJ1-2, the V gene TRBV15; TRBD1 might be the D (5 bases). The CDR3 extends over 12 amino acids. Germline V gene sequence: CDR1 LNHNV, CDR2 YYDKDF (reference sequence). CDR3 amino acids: CATSIGTGKGTF. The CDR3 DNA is TGTGCCACCAGTATAGGTACAGGCAAGGGGACTTTC.

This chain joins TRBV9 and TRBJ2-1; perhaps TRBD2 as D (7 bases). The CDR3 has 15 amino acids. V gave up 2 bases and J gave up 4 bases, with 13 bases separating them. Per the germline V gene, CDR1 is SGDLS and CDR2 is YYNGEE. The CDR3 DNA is TGTGCCAGCAGCGTCGGGGGGCGGGATTACAATGAGCAGTTCTTC. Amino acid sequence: CASSVGGRDYNEQFF.

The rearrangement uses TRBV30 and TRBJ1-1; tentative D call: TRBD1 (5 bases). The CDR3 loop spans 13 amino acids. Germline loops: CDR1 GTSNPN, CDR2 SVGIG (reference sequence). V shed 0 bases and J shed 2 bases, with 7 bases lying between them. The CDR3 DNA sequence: TGTGCCTGGAGTGTAAGGGGAAACACTGAAGCTTTCTTT. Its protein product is CAWSVRGNTEAFF.

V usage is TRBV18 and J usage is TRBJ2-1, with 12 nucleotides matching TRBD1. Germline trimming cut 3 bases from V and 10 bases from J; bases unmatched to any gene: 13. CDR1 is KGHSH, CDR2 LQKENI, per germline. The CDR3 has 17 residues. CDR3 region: CASSPTKPGQGAREQFF. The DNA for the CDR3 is TGTGCCAGCTCACCCACCAAACCGGGACAGGGGGCACGCGAGCAGTTCTTC.

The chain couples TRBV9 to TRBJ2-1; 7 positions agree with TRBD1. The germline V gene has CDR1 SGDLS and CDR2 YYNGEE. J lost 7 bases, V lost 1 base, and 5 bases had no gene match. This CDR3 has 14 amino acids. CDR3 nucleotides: TGTGCCAGCAGCGTAAGACAGGGCGGAAATGAGCAGTTCTTC. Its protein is CASSVRQGGNEQFF. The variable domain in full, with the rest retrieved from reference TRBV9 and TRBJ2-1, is DSGVTQTPKHLITATGQRVTLRCSPRSGDLSVYWYQQSLDQGLQFLIQYYNGEERAKGNILERFSAQQFPDLHSELNLSSLELGDSALYFCASSVRQGGNEQFFGPGTRLTVL.